This is a list of T cell receptor beta chains from one sample in a study of cytomegalovirus exposure and HLA in healthy donors. The assay was immunoSEQ multiplex PCR, and TCRdb's table has in-frame clones only and misses some. The sample includes under 150,000 clones, approximately 9% of them seen just once. Sequenced sample: PBMCs. These receptor sequences come from a male donor in good health and CMV-seronegative. The CDR3 runs from the conserved cysteine through the conserved F or W. D genes are given only for firm matches. Clone size is not always given. Where it is, it says once, few, many or a class for expanded clones.

cdr3_nt	cdr3_aa	d_call	v_call	j_call	cdr3_length	clone_size
TGTGCCAGCAGCGGCTTACCGGACAGTAACTATGGCTACACCTTC	CASSGLPDSNYGYTF	NA	TRBV9	TRBJ1-2	15	few
TGTGCCAGCAGTTCGGGGGGGGCGCGATATGAGCAGTTCTTC	CASSSGGARYEQFF	TRBD2	TRBV27	TRBJ2-1	14	few
TGTGCCAGCAGCGTGGACCCGACAGGGGCGGGCGGGGAGCTGTTTTTT	CASSVDPTGAGGELFF	TRBD1	TRBV9	TRBJ2-2	16	few
TGTGCCAGCAGTCCGACTAGCGGGGTCATCTCCGAGCAGTACTTC	CASSPTSGVISEQYF	TRBD2	TRBV27	TRBJ2-7	15	NA
TGTGCCAGCAGCGACGGACAGGGAGGTAACAATGAGCAGTTCTTC	CASSDGQGGNNEQFF	TRBD1	TRBV9	TRBJ2-1	15	few
TGTGCCAGTAGTATCGTGACGGAGGCAACTAATGAAAAACTGTTTTTT	CASSIVTEATNEKLFF	NA	TRBV19	TRBJ1-4	16	few
TGCGCCAGCAGCTTTGTCCAACAGGGGGCGGATGGCTACACCTTC	CASSFVQQGADGYTF	TRBD1	TRBV5-1	TRBJ1-2	15	NA
TGTGCCAGCAGTTTAGTTTACGCAGAGAACACTGAAGCTTTCTTT	CASSLVYAENTEAFF	NA	TRBV28	TRBJ1-1	15	NA
TGTGCCAGTATGACGACCCTAGAAAGCCCGAACACTGAAGCTTTCTTT	CASMTTLESPNTEAFF	NA	TRBV19	TRBJ1-1	16	few
TGTGCCAGCAGTCCGCCTTTACGCGCCCCGAGCACAGATACGCAGTATTTT	CASSPPLRAPSTDTQYF	NA	TRBV27	TRBJ2-3	17	few
TGCAGCGTTGATTCTAGCGGGAGGGCCCTGGGCGAGCAGTACTTC	CSVDSSGRALGEQYF	TRBD2	TRBV29-1	TRBJ2-7	15	NA
TGTGCCAGCAGTTTTGTCCCACTTGGCTACGAGCAGTACTTC	CASSFVPLGYEQYF	NA	TRBV27	TRBJ2-7	14	NA
TGTGCCAGCAGTCCCGGGACAGGGTATGAGACGCAGTATTTT	CASSPGTGYETQYF	TRBD1	TRBV28	TRBJ2-3	14	NA
TGCGCCAGCAGCCAAGACGGGGCGGGGGTTGCAGATACGCAGTATTTT	CASSQDGAGVADTQYF	TRBD2	TRBV4-3	TRBJ2-3	16	NA
TGTGCCAGCAGTTCGCCCTCGTTTAGCGGGAGTTATAATGAGCAGTTCTTC	CASSSPSFSGSYNEQFF	TRBD2	TRBV27	TRBJ2-1	17	few
TGTGCCAGCAGGGACACAGGTATGATTGAAGCTTTCTTT	CASRDTGMIEAFF	NA	TRBV6-1	TRBJ1-1	13	NA
TGTGCCAGTACCTCTCACAGGGTCAACTATGGCTACACCTTC	CASTSHRVNYGYTF	NA	TRBV19	TRBJ1-2	14	NA
TGTGCCAGCAGCTCGGACAGGGGTCGGCACGAGCAGTACTTC	CASSSDRGRHEQYF	TRBD1	TRBV5-4	TRBJ2-7	14	NA
TGTGCCAGCAGCCGTAGCGGGAACCAAGAGACCCAGTACTTC	CASSRSGNQETQYF	TRBD2	TRBV7-9	TRBJ2-5	14	NA
TGTGCCAGCAGTGAGGGGGTGGGGGGTACGCAGTATTTT	CASSEGVGGTQYF	NA	TRBV6-1	TRBJ2-3	13	NA
TGTGCCAGCAGTTCCCTCCCGCAGGGAGGATCACCCCTCCACTTT	CASSSLPQGGSPLHF	NA	TRBV27	TRBJ1-6	15	NA
TGTGCTAGTGGATCCGGGGTCTCCTACAATGAGCAGTTCTTC	CASGSGVSYNEQFF	NA	TRBV12-5	TRBJ2-1	14	NA
TGCGCCAGCAGCCAAGATCGAGCTAGCGGGAAGACCTATTTCTACGAGCAGTACTTC	CASSQDRASGKTYFYEQYF	TRBD2	TRBV4-1	TRBJ2-7	19	few
TGTGCCAGCAGCCGGGCCCCGGGGTTCTCTGGAAACACCATATATTTT	CASSRAPGFSGNTIYF	NA	TRBV7-9	TRBJ1-3	16	NA
TGTGCCAGCAGTGAGGAGGCGGGCTACACCTTC	CASSEEAGYTF	NA	TRBV2	TRBJ1-2	11	NA
TGTGCCATCAGTGAAAGGGAGGACAGGGCCACAGATACGCAGTATTTT	CAISEREDRATDTQYF	TRBD1	TRBV10-3	TRBJ2-3	16	few
TGTGCCGCGGCCGCGCGGGCTAGCTCCTACAATGAGCAGTTCTTC	CAAAARASSYNEQFF	NA	TRBV15	TRBJ2-1	15	NA
TGTGCCAGCACCTTAACAGCGGAAGGTCAGCCCCAGCATTTT	CASTLTAEGQPQHF	NA	TRBV6-5	TRBJ1-5	14	NA
TGTGCCAGCACCCTCGCGCACGGGGACGAGCAGTACTTC	CASTLAHGDEQYF	NA	TRBV28	TRBJ2-7	13	NA
TGTGCCAGCAGTTACTCCGGGGGGGTAATAGATACGCAGTATTTT	CASSYSGGVIDTQYF	TRBD2	TRBV6-5	TRBJ2-3	15	few
TGTGCCATCAGTGGAGGTGGTAGCCGCGGAGCAGACACCGGGGAGCTGTTTTTT	CAISGGGSRGADTGELFF	NA	TRBV10-3	TRBJ2-2	18	NA
TGTGCCAGCAGCCGATATAGCGGGAGTCGCGGGGAGCAGTACTTC	CASSRYSGSRGEQYF	TRBD2	TRBV5-6	TRBJ2-5	15	NA
TGTGCCAGCAGTTCAGGTTTCGGCTACGAGCAGTACTTC	CASSSGFGYEQYF	NA	TRBV28	TRBJ2-7	13	NA
TGTGCCATCAGTGACGCCCCCGGGGATCGCACAGATACGCAGTATTTT	CAISDAPGDRTDTQYF	NA	TRBV10-3	TRBJ2-3	16	few
TGTGCCAGCAAAGGGCAGGGATTTCGGGTGAACACTGAAGCTTTCTTT	CASKGQGFRVNTEAFF	NA	TRBV28	TRBJ1-1	16	few
TGTGCCAGCACCTTGACAGAGAACACTGAAGCTTTCTTT	CASTLTENTEAFF	NA	TRBV28	TRBJ1-1	13	NA
TGCGCCAGCAGCCCACCCGGGACTTTGAACACCGGGGAGCTGTTTTTT	CASSPPGTLNTGELFF	NA	TRBV5-1	TRBJ2-2	16	NA
TGCGCCAGCAGACGTGGGACAGGGGGCCAAAACACTGAAGCTTTCTTT	CASRRGTGGQNTEAFF	TRBD1	TRBV5-1	TRBJ1-1	16	NA
TGCGCCAGCAGCTTGAGAGGAGCAGTAAATGAAAAACTGTTTTTT	CASSLRGAVNEKLFF	NA	TRBV5-1	TRBJ1-4	15	few
TGTGCCAGCAGTTTACAGGGGGCGATCACTGAAGCTTTCTTT	CASSLQGAITEAFF	TRBD1	TRBV27	TRBJ1-1	14	NA
TGTGCCAGCACGGGCCAGGGTCCAATGAACACTGAAGCTTTCTTT	CASTGQGPMNTEAFF	NA	TRBV2	TRBJ1-1	15	few
TGTGCCAGCAGCCTCGGGGGAGGAGGGGCCTACACCGGGGAGCTGTTTTTT	CASSLGGGGAYTGELFF	NA	TRBV11-2	TRBJ2-2	17	NA
TGTGCCAGCAGCTTAGGCAAGTGGCCAAACACTGAAGCTTTCTTT	CASSLGKWPNTEAFF	NA	TRBV13	TRBJ1-1	15	NA
TGTGCCAGCAGCTTAGGCGGTGGGAGCTCCTACGAGCAGTACTTC	CASSLGGGSSYEQYF	NA	TRBV13	TRBJ2-7	15	few
TGCAGCGTTGATCACAGGGACGGCGAGCAGTACTTC	CSVDHRDGEQYF	NA	TRBV29-1	TRBJ2-7	12	NA
TGTGCCACCGGGACTAGCGGGGGGCGGAACACCGGGGAGCTGTTTTTT	CATGTSGGRNTGELFF	TRBD2	TRBV10-3	TRBJ2-2	16	NA
TGTGCCAGCAGCCTAGGGGGTGGTAGCGGGGAACAAGCGACCCAGTACTTC	CASSLGGGSGEQATQYF	TRBD2	TRBV7-6	TRBJ2-5	17	NA
TGCGCCAGCAGCCTAGGGACAGGGATCGGTTCACCCCTCCACTTT	CASSLGTGIGSPLHF	TRBD1	TRBV4-1	TRBJ1-6	15	NA
TGTGCCAGTAGTAGGGGGGAGGTGGATGAAGCTTTCTTT	CASSRGEVDEAFF	NA	TRBV19	TRBJ1-1	13	NA
TGTGCCAGTAGTATACGGCAAGGAGATCAGCCCCAGCATTTT	CASSIRQGDQPQHF	NA	TRBV19	TRBJ1-5	14	NA
TGTGCCAGTAGTATCGGCGGGACAGGGAACACTGAAGCTTTCTTT	CASSIGGTGNTEAFF	TRBD1	TRBV19	TRBJ1-1	15	few